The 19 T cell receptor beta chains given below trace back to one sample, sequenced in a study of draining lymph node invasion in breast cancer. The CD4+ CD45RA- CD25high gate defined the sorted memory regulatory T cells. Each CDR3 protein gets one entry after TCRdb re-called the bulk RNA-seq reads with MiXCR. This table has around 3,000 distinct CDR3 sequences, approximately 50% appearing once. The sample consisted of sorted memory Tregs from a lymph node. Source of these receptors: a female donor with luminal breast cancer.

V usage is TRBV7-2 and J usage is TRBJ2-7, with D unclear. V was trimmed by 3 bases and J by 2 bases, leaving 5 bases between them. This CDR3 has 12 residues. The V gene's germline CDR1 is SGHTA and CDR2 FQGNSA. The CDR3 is CASSLNAYEQYF. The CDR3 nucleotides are TGTGCCAGCAGCTTGAACGCCTACGAGCAGTACTTC.

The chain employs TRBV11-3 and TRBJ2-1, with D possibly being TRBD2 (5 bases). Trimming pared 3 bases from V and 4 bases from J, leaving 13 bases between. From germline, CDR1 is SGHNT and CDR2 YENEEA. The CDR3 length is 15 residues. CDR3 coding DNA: TGTGCCAGCAGCTTTGAGCGGACTTCATACAATGAGCAGTTCTTC. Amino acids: CASSFERTSYNEQFF. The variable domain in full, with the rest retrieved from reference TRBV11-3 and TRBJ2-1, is EAGVVQSPRYKIIEKKQPVAFWCNPISGHNTLYWYLQNLGQGPELLIRYENEEAVDDSQLPKDRFSAERLKGVDSTLKIQPAELGDSAVYLCASSFERTSYNEQFFGPGTRLTVL.

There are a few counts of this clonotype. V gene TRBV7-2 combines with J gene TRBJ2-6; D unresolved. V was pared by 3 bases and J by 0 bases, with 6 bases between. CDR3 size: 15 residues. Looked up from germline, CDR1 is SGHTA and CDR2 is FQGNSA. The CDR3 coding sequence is TGTGCCAGCAGCTTCGTGGACTCTGGGGCCAACGTCCTGACTTTC. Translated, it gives CASSFVDSGANVLTF.

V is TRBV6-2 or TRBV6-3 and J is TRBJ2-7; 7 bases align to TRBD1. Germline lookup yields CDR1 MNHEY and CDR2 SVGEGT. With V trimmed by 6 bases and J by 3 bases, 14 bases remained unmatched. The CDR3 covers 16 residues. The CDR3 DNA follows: TGTGCCAGCAGATCCGGGACAGTACTAAGGGTCTACGAGCAGTACTTC. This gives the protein CASRSGTVLRVYEQYF.

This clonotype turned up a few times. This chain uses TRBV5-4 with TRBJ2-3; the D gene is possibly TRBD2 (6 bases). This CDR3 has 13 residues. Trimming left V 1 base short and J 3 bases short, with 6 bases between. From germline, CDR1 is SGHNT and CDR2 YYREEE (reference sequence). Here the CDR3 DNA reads TGTGCCAGCAGCTTGCGGGGGACAGATACGCAGTATTTT. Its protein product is CASSLRGTDTQYF.

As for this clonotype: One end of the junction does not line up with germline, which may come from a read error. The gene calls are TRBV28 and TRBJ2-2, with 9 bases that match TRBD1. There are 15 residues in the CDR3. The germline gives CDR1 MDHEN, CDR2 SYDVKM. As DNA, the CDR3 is TGTGCCAGCGGTTGGACAGGGGAAAACACCGGCGAGCTGTTTTTT. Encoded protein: CASGWTGENTGELFF. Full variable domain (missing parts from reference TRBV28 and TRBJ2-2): DVKVTQSSRYLVKRTGEKVFLECVQDMDHENMFWYRQDPGLGLRLIYFSYDVKMKEKGDIPEGYSVSREKKERFSLILESASTNQTSMYLCASGWTGENTGELFFGEGSRLTVL.

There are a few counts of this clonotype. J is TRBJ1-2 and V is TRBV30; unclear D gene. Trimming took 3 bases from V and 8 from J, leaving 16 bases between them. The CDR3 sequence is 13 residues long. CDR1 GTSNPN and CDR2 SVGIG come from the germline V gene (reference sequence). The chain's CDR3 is CAWSYGPARGYTF. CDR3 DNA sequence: TGTGCCTGGAGCTACGGGCCGGCACGGGGCTACACCTTC.

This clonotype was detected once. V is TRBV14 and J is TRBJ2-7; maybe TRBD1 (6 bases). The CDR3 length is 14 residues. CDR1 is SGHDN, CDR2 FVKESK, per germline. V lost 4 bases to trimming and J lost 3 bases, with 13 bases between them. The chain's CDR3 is CASSPGQSRYEQYF. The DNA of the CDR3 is TGTGCCAGCAGCCCCGGACAGAGCCGCTACGAGCAGTACTTC.

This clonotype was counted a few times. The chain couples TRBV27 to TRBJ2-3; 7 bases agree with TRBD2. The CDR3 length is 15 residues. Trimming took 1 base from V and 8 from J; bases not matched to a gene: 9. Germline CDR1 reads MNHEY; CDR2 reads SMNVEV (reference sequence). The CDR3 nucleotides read TGTGCCAGCAGTTTATTGGGACTATTATCGGGTACGCAGTATTTT. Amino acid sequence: CASSLLGLLSGTQYF.

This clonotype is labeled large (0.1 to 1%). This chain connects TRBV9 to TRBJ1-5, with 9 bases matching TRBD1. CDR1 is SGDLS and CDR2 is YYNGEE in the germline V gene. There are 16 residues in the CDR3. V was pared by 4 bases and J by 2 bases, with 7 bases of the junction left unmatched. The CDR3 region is CASSLGTGMGNQPQHF. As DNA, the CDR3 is TGTGCCAGCAGCCTAGGGACAGGGATGGGCAATCAGCCCCAGCATTTT.

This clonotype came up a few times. CDR3 residues: CASSLRVNTEAFF. The DNA for the CDR3 is TGTGCCAGCAGCTTAAGAGTGAACACTGAAGCTTTCTTT. The J gene is TRBJ1-1, the V gene TRBV13; unclear D gene. V was cut by 2 bases and J by 0 bases, with 4 bases left in between. This CDR3 spans 13 amino acids. CDR1 and CDR2 (germline): PRHDT, FYEKMQ (reference sequence).

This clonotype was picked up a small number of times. The DNA for the CDR3 is TGTGCCAGCAGACCAACAGGGGCAACTAATGAAAAACTGTTTTTT. It specifies CASRPTGATNEKLFF. The chain couples TRBV7-9 to TRBJ1-4, with 7 bases identical to TRBD1. Germline V gene sequence: CDR1 SEHNR, CDR2 FQNEAQ (reference sequence). V shed 6 bases, J shed 0 bases, and the junction held 4 bases outside the gene matches. This CDR3 is built from 15 residues.

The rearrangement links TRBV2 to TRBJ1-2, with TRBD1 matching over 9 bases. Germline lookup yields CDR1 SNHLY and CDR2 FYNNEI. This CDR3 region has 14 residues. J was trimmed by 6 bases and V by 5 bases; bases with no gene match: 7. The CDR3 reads CASSYTGGRNGYTF. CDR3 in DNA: TGTGCCAGCAGTTATACAGGGGGCAGAAATGGCTACACCTTC.

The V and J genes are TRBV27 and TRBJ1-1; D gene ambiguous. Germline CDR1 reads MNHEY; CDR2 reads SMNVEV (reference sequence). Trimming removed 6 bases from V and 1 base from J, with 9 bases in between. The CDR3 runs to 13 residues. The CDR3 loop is CASSLTANTEAFF. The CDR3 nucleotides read TGTGCCAGCAGCCTAACAGCGAACACTGAAGCTTTCTTT.

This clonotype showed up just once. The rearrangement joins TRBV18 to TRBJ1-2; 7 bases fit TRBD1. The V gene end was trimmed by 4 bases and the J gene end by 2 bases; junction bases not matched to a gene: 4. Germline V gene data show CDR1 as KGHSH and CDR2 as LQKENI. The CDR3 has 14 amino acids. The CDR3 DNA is TGTGCCAGCTCACTCGCACAGGGGAACTATGGCTACACCTTC. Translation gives CASSLAQGNYGYTF.

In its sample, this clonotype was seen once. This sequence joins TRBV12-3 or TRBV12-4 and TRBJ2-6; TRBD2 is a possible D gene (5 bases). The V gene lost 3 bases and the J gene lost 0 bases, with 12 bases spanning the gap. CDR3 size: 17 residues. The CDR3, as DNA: TGTGCCAGCAGTTTTTGGCCGGGAAGCTCTGGGGCCAACGTCCTGACTTTC. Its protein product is CASSFWPGSSGANVLTF.

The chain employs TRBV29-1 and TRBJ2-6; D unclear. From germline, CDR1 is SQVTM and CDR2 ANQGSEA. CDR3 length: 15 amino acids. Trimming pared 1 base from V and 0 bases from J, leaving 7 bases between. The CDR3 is CSVEGLISGANVLTF. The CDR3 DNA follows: TGCAGCGTTGAAGGACTGATCTCTGGGGCCAACGTCCTGACTTTC.

The CDR3, as DNA: TGTGCCAGTAGTATAGATGCCACCATCCGGGTCTACGAGCAGTACTTC. Translated, it gives CASSIDATIRVYEQYF. The V call is TRBV19, the J call TRBJ2-7; D remains unclear. The CDR3 spans 16 residues. Trimming cost V 0 bases and J 3 bases, with 15 bases left between them. Germline lookup yields CDR1 LNHDA and CDR2 SQIVND (reference sequence).

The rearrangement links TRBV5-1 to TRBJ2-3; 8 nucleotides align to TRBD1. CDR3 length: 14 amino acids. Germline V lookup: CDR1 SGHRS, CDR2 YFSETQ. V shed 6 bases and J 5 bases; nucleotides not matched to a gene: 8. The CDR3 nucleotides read TGCGCCAGCAATTGGCAGGGGGCGAGAGATACGCAGTATTTT. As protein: CASNWQGARDTQYF.